These 28 T cell receptor beta chains were sequenced from one sample in a study of blood T cell repertoires in COVID-19 (dated by TCRdb to the early 2020s). The library came from the immunoSEQ multiplex PCR assay. In its TCRdb copy, this immuneACCESS table keeps in-frame sequences only and misses some clones. Where compared with another copy, unresolved V genes explain less than half of these, and the others have no known cause. Within this sample are approximately 110,000 clones, with around 74% of them counted one time only. The top ten clones comprise approximately 6% of the sample. Sequences were obtained from peripheral blood. These receptors were taken from a man at least 80 years old with COVID-19, enrolled during active disease.

V is TRBV28 and J is TRBJ2-5; possible D gene TRBD1, 7 bases. Germline assignment: CDR1 MDHEN and CDR2 SYDVKM. This CDR3 is built from 14 residues. Trimming stripped 5 bases from V and 7 bases from J, with 17 bases between. This CDR3 reads CASSPGQGGGTQYF. The DNA for the CDR3 is TGTGCCAGCAGTCCCGGGCAGGGGGGTGGGACCCAGTACTTC. Looking up the rest from reference TRBV28 and TRBJ2-5 gives the full variable domain: DVKVTQSSRYLVKRTGEKVFLECVQDMDHENMFWYRQDPGLGLRLIYFSYDVKMKEKGDIPEGYSVSREKKERFSLILESASTNQTSMYLCASSPGQGGGTQYFGPGTRLLVL.

The chain couples TRBV28 to TRBJ1-2, with a possible D match to TRBD1 (6 bases). The CDR3 extends over 13 amino acids. Per germline, CDR1 MDHEN and CDR2 SYDVKM. Trimming cost V 5 bases and J 8 bases, with 15 bases left between them. CDR3 in DNA: TGTGCCAGCAGTCCGTACAGGGTCCTAGGCTACACCTTC. Its protein product is CASSPYRVLGYTF.

This sequence joins TRBV29-1 and TRBJ1-2; D perhaps matches TRBD1 (6 bases). Trimming removed 2 bases from V and 2 bases from J, with 12 bases in between. The CDR3 sequence is 14 residues long. In germline, CDR1 is SQVTM, CDR2 ANQGSEA. CDR3 in amino acids: CSVERGARNYGYTF. DNA for the CDR3: TGCAGCGTTGAACGGGGGGCGCGAAACTATGGCTACACCTTC.

The chain links TRBV2 to TRBJ1-1; 7 bases are a match to TRBD1. CDR3 length: 16 residues. Germline lookup yields CDR1 SNHLY and CDR2 FYNNEI. V was clipped by 5 bases and J by 5 bases; unmatched bases: 14. DNA for the CDR3: TGTGCCAGCAGTATAAAGGGGGCAGGGGGAAGGACTGAAGCTTTCTTT. Its protein is CASSIKGAGGRTEAFF.

The chain links TRBV18 to TRBJ2-1; a weak D match, TRBD2 (6 bases). The V gene's germline CDR1 is KGHSH and CDR2 LQKENI. V was trimmed by 3 bases and J by 4 bases, leaving 13 bases between them. The CDR3 has 15 amino acids. The CDR3 DNA sequence: TGTGCCAGCTCACCGAACGGGAGAGATTACAATGAGCAGTTCTTC. As protein: CASSPNGRDYNEQFF.

The V and J genes are TRBV24-1 and TRBJ2-7; maybe TRBD1 (6 bases). The CDR3 totals 13 residues. The V gene's germline CDR1 is KGHDR and CDR2 SFDVKD. Between the trimmed V and J ends, which lost 9 bases and 4 bases, there was a span of 15 bases. This CDR3 is CATAAGDSYEQYF. The CDR3 coding sequence is TGTGCCACCGCGGCAGGGGATTCTTACGAGCAGTACTTC.

A remark on this clone: The sample carries other DNA sequences with the same CDR3. This chain connects TRBV19 to TRBJ2-7; a possible D gene is TRBD1 (5 bases). V was shortened by 3 bases and J by 2 bases, with 8 bases between the two germline ends. The CDR3 is 13 amino acids. The germline CDR1 and CDR2 sequences are LNHDA and SQIVND (reference sequence). The CDR3 spells CASSITGTYEQYF. DNA for the CDR3: TGTGCCAGTAGTATCACAGGTACCTACGAGCAGTACTTC.

The chain couples TRBV6-5 to TRBJ2-2; 8 bases are a match to TRBD1. In germline, CDR1 is MNHEY, CDR2 SVGAGI. The CDR3 runs 15 residues. With V trimmed by 4 bases and J by 4 bases, 5 bases remained unmatched. In nucleotides, the CDR3 is TGTGCCAGCAGTTCGGCCAGGGGGCTCACCGGGGAGCTGTTTTTT. It yields the protein CASSSARGLTGELFF.

V is TRBV5-1 and J is TRBJ1-1; the match to TRBD1 covers 11 bases. The CDR3 sequence is 14 residues long. Trimming at V came to 10 bases and at J to 2 bases, leaving 7 bases not matched to a gene. The germline V gene encodes CDR1 SGHRS and CDR2 YFSETQ. In DNA, the CDR3 is TGCGCCTCCCGGACAGGGGGCTTTAACACTGAAGCTTTCTTT. It encodes CASRTGGFNTEAFF. The whole variable domain, remainder taken from reference TRBV5-1 and TRBJ1-1, is KAGVTQTPRYLIKTRGQQVTLSCSPISGHRSVSWYQQTPGQGLQFLFEYFSETQRNKGNFPGRFSGRQFSNSRSEMNVSTLELGDSALYLCASRTGGFNTEAFFGQGTRLTVV.

This chain links TRBV9 with TRBJ2-3; TRBD1 matches at 9 bases. From germline, CDR1 is SGDLS and CDR2 YYNGEE. The CDR3 loop spans 14 amino acids. V was pared by 0 bases and J by 9 bases, with 5 bases of the junction left unmatched. The CDR3 DNA reads TGTGCCAGCAGCGTAGGGGACAGGGTGGTAACGCAGTATTTT. Its translation is CASSVGDRVVTQYF.

The chain uses TRBV6-5 and TRBJ1-2; 9 positions match TRBD1. Germline values: CDR1 MNHEY, CDR2 SVGAGI. This CDR3 contains 14 residues. The J segment lost 2 bases and the V segment lost 2 bases, leaving 0 bases of the junction unmatched. CDR3 in DNA: TGTGCCAGCAGTTACGGGACAGGGAACTATGGCTACACCTTC. This encodes CASSYGTGNYGYTF.

The chain employs TRBV9 and TRBJ2-5; D uncertain. CDR3 length: 13 amino acids. In germline, CDR1 is SGDLS, CDR2 YYNGEE. The V end lost 0 bases, the J end lost 5 bases, and 8 bases lay between the germline ends. The CDR3: CASSVGDSETQYF. The CDR3 DNA follows: TGTGCCAGCAGCGTAGGAGACTCGGAGACCCAGTACTTC.

The table lists this clone with a few counts. The chain uses TRBV11-2 and TRBJ2-3, with 13 positions matching TRBD2. The CDR3 is 16 residues long. Germline lookup yields CDR1 SGHAT and CDR2 FQNNGV. The ends lost 5 bases at V and 4 bases at J; junction bases unmatched: 6. Here the CDR3 DNA reads TGTGCCAGCAGCGGGACTAGCGGGAAGCGGGCAGATACGCAGTATTTT. Its protein is CASSGTSGKRADTQYF.

This rearrangement joins TRBV28 to TRBJ1-1, with TRBD1 as a possible D gene (5 bases). Trimming shortened V by 7 bases and J by 6 bases, and 15 bases separated the two germline ends. The V gene's germline CDR1 is MDHEN and CDR2 SYDVKM. The CDR3 has 13 amino acids. The CDR3 loop is CASIEGRGAEAFF. DNA of the CDR3: TGTGCCAGCATTGAGGGGAGGGGCGCTGAAGCTTTCTTT.

The chain links TRBV10-1 to TRBJ1-4; 11 bases fit TRBD1. From germline, CDR1 is WNHNN and CDR2 SYGVQD (reference sequence). J was trimmed by 1 base and V by 5 bases; bases with no gene match: 6. The CDR3 contains 17 residues. In DNA form, the CDR3 reads TGCGCCAGCAGTAGCGGACAGGGGGCTAGAACTAATGAAAAACTGTTTTTT. As protein: CASSSGQGARTNEKLFF.

The V gene is TRBV4-2, the J gene TRBJ2-4, with unresolved D. Germline CDR1 is LGHNA and CDR2 is YNFKEQ. V lost 0 bases, J lost 7 bases, and 13 bases lay in between. The CDR3 is made up of 15 amino acids. The CDR3 bases are TGTGCCAGCAGCCAAGATAGGCGGATGATTAACATTCAGTACTTC. Amino acids: CASSQDRRMINIQYF.

The chain combines TRBV10-3 with TRBJ1-2, with D hard to call. The length of the CDR3 is 11 residues. Germline-derived CDR1 and CDR2 are ENHRY and SYGVKD. V gave up 7 bases and J gave up 0 bases, with 3 bases separating them. The CDR3 loop is CAITANYGYTF. In nucleotides, the CDR3 is TGTGCCATCACAGCTAACTATGGCTACACCTTC.

The chain carries TRBV6-1 and TRBJ2-2; maybe TRBD2 (5 bases). Germline V gives CDR1 MNHNS, CDR2 SASEGT. The V gene lost 1 base and the J gene lost 1 base, with 7 bases spanning the gap. The CDR3 totals 15 residues. CDR3 amino acids: CASSEVAWNTGELFF. The CDR3 region has the DNA TGTGCCAGCAGTGAAGTAGCGTGGAACACCGGGGAGCTGTTTTTT.

The rearrangement uses TRBV28 and TRBJ2-3; 9 positions match TRBD1. The length of the CDR3 is 16 residues. With 6 bases clipped from V and 0 bases from J, the junction kept 7 bases outside the gene matches. Looked up from germline, CDR1 is MDHEN and CDR2 is SYDVKM. In DNA, the CDR3 is TGTGCCAGCAGCGTACCGGGGACAGGGAGCACAGATACGCAGTATTTT. Protein product: CASSVPGTGSTDTQYF.

The chain carries TRBV27 and TRBJ2-1, with a weak D call TRBD2 (6 bases). CDR3 length equals 15 residues. Germline-derived CDR1 and CDR2 are MNHEY and SMNVEV (reference sequence). Trimming left V 6 bases short and J 0 bases short, with 12 bases between. CDR3 protein: CASRTDGSSYNEQFF. CDR3 DNA: TGTGCCAGCAGGACCGACGGGAGCTCCTACAATGAGCAGTTCTTC.

V gene TRBV11-2 combines with J gene TRBJ2-1, with TRBD2 matching 10 bases. From germline, CDR1 is SGHAT and CDR2 FQNNGV. The V gene end was trimmed by 5 bases and the J gene end by 7 bases; junction bases not matched to a gene: 8. The CDR3 is made up of 15 amino acids. DNA of the CDR3: TGTGCCAGCAGCCCACCGACTAGCGGGCGGAATGAGCAGTTCTTC. It is translated as CASSPPTSGRNEQFF. Based on the CDR3 plus reference TRBV11-2 and TRBJ2-1, the full variable domain is EAGVAQSPRYKIIEKRQSVAFWCNPISGHATLYWYQQILGQGPKLLIQFQNNGVVDDSQLPKDRFSAERLKGVDSTLKIQPAKLEDSAVYLCASSPPTSGRNEQFFGPGTRLTVL.

The chain is built from TRBV9 and TRBJ2-1, with D unresolved. There are 15 residues in the CDR3. CDR1 and CDR2 (germline): SGDLS, YYNGEE. The ends were cut back, 4 bases at V and 0 bases at J, with 11 bases in the middle. The CDR3 sequence: CASSLYPGSYNEQFF. CDR3 bases: TGTGCCAGCAGCTTATATCCCGGCTCCTACAATGAGCAGTTCTTC.

V is TRBV24-1 and J is TRBJ2-1; TRBD1 aligns across 8 bases. The germline CDR1 and CDR2 sequences are KGHDR and SFDVKD. The CDR3 spans 13 residues. V was pared by 2 bases and J by 12 bases, with 5 bases of the junction left unmatched. DNA for the CDR3: TGTGCCACCAGTGATTCGGACAGGGACCGGCAGTTCTTC. The encoded protein is CATSDSDRDRQFF.

This clone was recorded once. The chain recombines TRBV20-1 with TRBJ2-4; D gene ambiguous. Germline lookup yields CDR1 DFQATT and CDR2 SNEGSKA (reference sequence). The ends were cut back, 6 bases at V and 9 bases at J, with 9 bases in the middle. The CDR3 length is 10 residues. CDR3 protein: CSAKPGIQYF. The CDR3 region has the DNA TGCAGTGCCAAGCCAGGCATTCAGTACTTC.

V and J are TRBV10-3 and TRBJ1-4; D gene unclear. The CDR3 runs to 13 residues. V was cut by 8 bases and J by 6 bases, with 13 bases left in between. The germline V gene has CDR1 ENHRY and CDR2 SYGVKD. DNA for the CDR3: TGTGCCATCTCGATCGGGGTAGATGAAAAACTGTTTTTT. Protein sequence: CAISIGVDEKLFF.

This clone was seen once. The rearrangement uses TRBV5-1 and TRBJ2-6, with no clear D. There are 14 residues in the CDR3. Germline CDR1 reads SGHRS; CDR2 reads YFSETQ. The V end was cut by 4 bases, the J end by 0 bases, with 5 bases between. Written as DNA, the CDR3 is TGCGCCAGCAGCCCTCGCTCTGGGGCCAACGTCCTGACTTTC. This codes for CASSPRSGANVLTF.

The chain joins TRBV6-5 to TRBJ2-1; 10 nucleotides agree with TRBD2. CDR3 length: 15 amino acids. The V gene end was trimmed by 6 bases and the J gene end by 7 bases; junction bases not matched to a gene: 9. CDR1 MNHEY and CDR2 SVGAGI come from the germline V gene. CDR3 residues: CASSLTSGTVNEQFF. The CDR3, as DNA: TGTGCCAGCAGCTTAACTAGCGGGACTGTAAATGAGCAGTTCTTC.

The chain couples TRBV6-2 or TRBV6-3 to TRBJ2-3; 9 nucleotides align to TRBD2. The germline V gene encodes CDR1 MNHEY and CDR2 SVGEGT. This CDR3 has 17 amino acids. Trimming removed 4 bases from V and 2 bases from J; junction bases left unmatched: 10. The CDR3 nucleotides are TGTGCCAGCAGTTCCGGACCCTCTAGCGGGATCACAGATACGCAGTATTTT. Translating it yields CASSSGPSSGITDTQYF.